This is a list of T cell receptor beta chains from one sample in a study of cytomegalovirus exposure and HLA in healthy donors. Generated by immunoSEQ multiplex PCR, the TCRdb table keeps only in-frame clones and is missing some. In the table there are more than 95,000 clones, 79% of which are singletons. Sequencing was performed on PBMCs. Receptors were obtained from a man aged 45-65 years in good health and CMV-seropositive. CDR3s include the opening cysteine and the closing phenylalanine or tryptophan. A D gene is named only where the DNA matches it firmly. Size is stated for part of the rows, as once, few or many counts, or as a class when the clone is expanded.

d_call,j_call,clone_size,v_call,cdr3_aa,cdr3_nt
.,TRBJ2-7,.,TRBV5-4,CASSTSGRTYEQYF,TGTGCCAGCAGCACCTCTGGGCGCACCTACGAGCAGTACTTC
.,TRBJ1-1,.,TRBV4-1,CASSQVLVAGNTEAFF,TGCGCCAGCAGCCAAGTTTTAGTCGCAGGGAACACTGAAGCTTTCTTT
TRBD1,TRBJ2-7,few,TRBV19,CASSTGTVPYEQYF,TGTGCCAGTAGTACCGGGACAGTTCCCTACGAGCAGTACTTC
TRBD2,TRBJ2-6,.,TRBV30,CAWSVEAGGFGANVLTF,TGTGCCTGGAGTGTTGAGGCGGGAGGATTTGGGGCCAACGTCCTGACTTTC
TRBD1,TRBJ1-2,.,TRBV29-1,CSVESTTGRGYTF,TGCAGCGTTGAGTCTACGACAGGGAGGGGCTACACCTTC
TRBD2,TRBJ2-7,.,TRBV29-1,CSALGGNHEQYF,TGCAGCGCCCTGGGGGGGAACCACGAGCAGTACTTC
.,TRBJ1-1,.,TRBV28,CASSSTLYEAFF,TGTGCCAGCAGCTCGACTTTATATGAAGCTTTCTTT
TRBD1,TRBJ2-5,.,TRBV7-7,CASSSAGTGLETQYF,TGTGCCAGCAGCTCCGCCGGGACAGGGTTAGAGACCCAGTACTTC
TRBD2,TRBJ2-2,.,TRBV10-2,CASAGGRGVGELFF,TGCGCCAGCGCTGGCGGGAGAGGTGTCGGGGAGCTGTTTTTT
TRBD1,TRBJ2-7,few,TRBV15,CATSRESGTGGHEQYF,TGTGCCACCAGCAGAGAAAGCGGGACAGGGGGCCACGAGCAGTACTTC
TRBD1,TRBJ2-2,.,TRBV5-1,CASSLTTGSGELFF,TGCGCCAGCAGCTTGACGACAGGGTCCGGGGAGCTGTTTTTT
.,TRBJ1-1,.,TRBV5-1,CASSFFPGWNTEAFF,TGCGCCAGCAGCTTCTTCCCAGGTTGGAACACTGAAGCTTTCTTT
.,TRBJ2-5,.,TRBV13,CASSLKGRRWETQYF,TGTGCCAGCAGCTTAAAGGGCAGGAGGTGGGAGACCCAGTACTTC
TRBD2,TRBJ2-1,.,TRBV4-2,CASSMTSGNYNEQFF,TGTGCCAGCAGTATGACTAGCGGGAACTACAATGAGCAGTTCTTC
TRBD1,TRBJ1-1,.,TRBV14,CASSSRTGLVTEAFF,TGTGCCAGCAGCTCACGGACAGGGTTGGTCACTGAAGCTTTCTTT
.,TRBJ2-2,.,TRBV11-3,CASSQGWDLTTGELFF,TGTGCCAGCAGCCAGGGTTGGGACTTAACTACCGGGGAGCTGTTTTTT
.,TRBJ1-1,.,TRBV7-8,CASSLDPLAGRRPAGEAFF,TGTGCCAGCAGCTTAGACCCCCTCGCAGGGCGAAGACCGGCAGGTGAAGCTTTCTTT